This T cell receptor beta chain was sequenced for a study of blood T cell repertoires in COVID-19. As for the study in general: In each case, the material was cDNA or gDNA derived from T cells, B-cell-depleted T cells, or PBMCs.

This clone showed up just once. CDR3 length: 18 amino acids. Germline lookup yields CDR1 KGHSH and CDR2 LQKENI. The ends were cut back, 2 bases at V and 0 bases at J, with 19 bases in the middle. Assay used: immunoSEQ multiplex PCR; TCRdb lists only in-frame clones, some missing. Among about 130,000 clones listed, around 78% were seen once. Material: peripheral blood. The TCR was taken from a human donor in a cohort sampled during active COVID-19. The chain employs TRBV18 and TRBJ1-1; D unclear. The DNA of the CDR3 is TGTGCCAGCTCACCAAAGAGTCCGATAGCCCTCCTGAACACTGAAGCTTTCTTT. It encodes CASSPKSPIALLNTEAFF.